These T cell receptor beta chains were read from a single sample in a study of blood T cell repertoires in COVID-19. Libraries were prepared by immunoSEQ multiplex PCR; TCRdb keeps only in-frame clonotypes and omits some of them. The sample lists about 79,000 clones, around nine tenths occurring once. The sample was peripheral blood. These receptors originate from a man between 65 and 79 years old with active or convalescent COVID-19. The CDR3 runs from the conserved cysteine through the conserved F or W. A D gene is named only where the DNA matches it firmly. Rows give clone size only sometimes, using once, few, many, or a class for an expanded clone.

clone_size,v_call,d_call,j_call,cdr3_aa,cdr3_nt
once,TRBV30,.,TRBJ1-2,CAWTFIQGATSTF,TGTGCCTGGACCTTCATCCAGGGTGCGACCTCCACCTTC
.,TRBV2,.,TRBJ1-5,CASSENSWGINQPQHF,TGTGCCAGCAGTGAAAATTCATGGGGCATCAATCAGCCCCAGCATTTT
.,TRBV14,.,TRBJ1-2,CASSQGKGVYGYTF,TGTGCCAGCAGCCAAGGCAAAGGGGTCTATGGCTACACCTTC
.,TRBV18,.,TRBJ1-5,CASSPGGGNQPQHF,TGTGCCAGCTCACCAGGGGGGGGCAATCAGCCCCAGCATTTT
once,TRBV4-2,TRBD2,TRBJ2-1,CASSQDGGRMDEQFF,TGTGCCAGCAGCCAAGACGGCGGGAGAATGGATGAGCAGTTCTTC
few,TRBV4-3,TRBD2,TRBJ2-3,CASSQVGLAGADTQYF,TGCGCCAGCAGCCAAGTGGGTCTAGCGGGAGCAGATACGCAGTATTTT
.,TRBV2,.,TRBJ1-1,CASSASLYTGSNTEAFF,TGTGCCAGCAGTGCTAGTCTTTATACAGGGTCGAACACTGAAGCTTTCTTT
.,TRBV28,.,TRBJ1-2,CASSLFGEGLYGYTF,TGTGCCAGCAGTTTATTCGGGGAGGGCCTCTATGGCTACACCTTC
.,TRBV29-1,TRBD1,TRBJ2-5,CSADRGQETQYF,TGCAGCGCCGACAGGGGGCAAGAGACCCAGTACTTC
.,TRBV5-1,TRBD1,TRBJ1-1,CASSLNLDRGTEAFF,TGCGCCAGCAGCTTGAACCTAGACAGGGGCACTGAAGCTTTCTTT
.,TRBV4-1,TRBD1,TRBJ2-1,CASSQTGTGINEQFF,TGCGCCAGCAGCCAGACCGGGACAGGAATAAATGAGCAGTTCTTC
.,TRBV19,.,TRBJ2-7,CASSQQGSSYEQYF,TGTGCCAGTAGTCAACAGGGCAGCTCCTACGAGCAGTACTTC
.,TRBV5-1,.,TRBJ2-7,CASSPGQSYEQYF,TGCGCCAGCAGCCCGGGACAATCGTACGAGCAGTACTTC
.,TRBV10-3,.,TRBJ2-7,CAISERVYEQYF,TGTGCCATCAGTGAGCGGGTGTACGAGCAGTACTTC
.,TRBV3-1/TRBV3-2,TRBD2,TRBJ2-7,CASSQEGSGGEQYF,TGTGCCAGCAGCCAAGAAGGCTCGGGGGGGGAGCAGTACTTC
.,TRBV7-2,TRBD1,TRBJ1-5,CASSLGGTGAQPQHF,TGTGCCAGCAGCTTAGGGGGGACAGGGGCTCAGCCCCAGCATTTT
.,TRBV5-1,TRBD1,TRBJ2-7,CASSFQQGTEQYF,TGCGCCAGCAGCTTTCAACAGGGGACCGAGCAGTACTTC
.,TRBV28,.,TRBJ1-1,CASSPGGGTEAFF,TGTGCCAGCAGTCCCGGGGGTGGCACTGAAGCTTTCTTT
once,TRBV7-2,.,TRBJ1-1,CASSVTHRMNTEAFF,TGTGCCAGCAGCGTTACCCACAGGATGAACACTGAAGCTTTCTTT
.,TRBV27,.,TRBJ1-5,CASSLGGGQPQHF,TGTGCCAGCAGTTTAGGGGGCGGTCAGCCCCAGCATTTT
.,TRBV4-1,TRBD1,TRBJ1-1,CASSPPGQGARAFF,TGCGCCAGCAGCCCACCCGGACAGGGGGCGAGAGCTTTCTTT
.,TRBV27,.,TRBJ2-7,CASSWGGHTSYEQYF,TGTGCCAGCAGTTGGGGGGGGCATACCTCCTACGAGCAGTACTTC
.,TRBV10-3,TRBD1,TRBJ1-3,CAIKGGTGSGNTIYF,TGTGCCATCAAGGGGGGGACAGGCTCTGGAAACACCATATATTTT
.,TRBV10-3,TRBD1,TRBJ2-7,CAISEGDRSSYEQYF,TGTGCCATCAGTGAGGGGGACAGAAGCTCCTACGAGCAGTACTTC
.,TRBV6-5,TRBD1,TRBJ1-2,CASKGTGPVGYTF,TGTGCCAGCAAAGGGACAGGGCCGGTTGGCTACACCTTC
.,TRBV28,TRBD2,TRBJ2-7,CASSFAGPSGGEQYF,TGTGCCAGCAGTTTTGCGGGACCTTCGGGAGGCGAGCAGTACTTC
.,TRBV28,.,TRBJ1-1,CASSSLGVAFF,TGTGCCAGCAGTTCATTAGGGGTAGCTTTCTTT
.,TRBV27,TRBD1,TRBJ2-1,CASSVWDRRYNEQFF,TGTGCCAGCAGTGTCTGGGACAGGCGGTACAATGAGCAGTTCTTC
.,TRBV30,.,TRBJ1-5,CAWSGGEYQPQHF,TGTGCCTGGAGTGGGGGAGAGTATCAGCCCCAGCATTTT
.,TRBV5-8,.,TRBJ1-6,CASAGGSSYNSPLHF,TGTGCCAGCGCGGGGGGGAGCTCCTATAATTCACCCCTCCACTTT
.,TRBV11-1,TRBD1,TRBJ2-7,CASSSMGQGKRYEQYF,TGTGCCAGCAGCTCAATGGGACAGGGGAAAAGGTACGAGCAGTACTTC
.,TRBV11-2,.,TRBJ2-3,CASSSFGGGGTDTQYF,TGTGCCAGCAGCTCCTTTGGTGGGGGCGGCACAGATACGCAGTATTTT
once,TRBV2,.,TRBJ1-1,CASSEVRGNTEAFF,TGTGCCAGCAGTGAAGTGCGGGGGAACACTGAAGCTTTCTTT
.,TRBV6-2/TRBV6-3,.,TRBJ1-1,CASSYSREGLAFF,TGTGCCAGCAGTTACTCCCGGGAGGGCTTAGCTTTCTTT
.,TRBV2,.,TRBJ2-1,CASSGQILQTGNEQFF,TGTGCCAGCAGTGGGCAGATCTTACAAACAGGGAATGAGCAGTTCTTC
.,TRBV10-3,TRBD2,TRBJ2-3,CAIMISGTYTQYF,TGTGCCATCATGATTAGCGGGACCTATACGCAGTATTTT